This TCR beta chain was obtained from a study of T cell changes during pregnancy in multiple sclerosis. Repertoires were generated with immunoSEQ multiplex PCR, while TCRdb's copy carries only in-frame clones and drops some. Of roughly 64,000 clones in the sample, roughly 88% were seen once. The CDR3 is 16 amino acids. Losses at the gene ends were 0 bases for V and 1 base for J; bases not matched to a gene: 5. Germline values: CDR1 SGHNT, CDR2 YYREEE (reference sequence). The TCR originated in a female donor in good health, enrolled as a control in a pregnancy study. This chain connects TRBV5-4 to TRBJ2-3, with 7 bases lining up with TRBD2. The sequenced sample was peripheral blood, obtained in the third trimester of pregnancy. CDR3 bases: TGTGCCAGCAGCTTGGGGGCTCTAGCGGGCACAGATACGCAGTATTTT. It translates to CASSLGALAGTDTQYF.